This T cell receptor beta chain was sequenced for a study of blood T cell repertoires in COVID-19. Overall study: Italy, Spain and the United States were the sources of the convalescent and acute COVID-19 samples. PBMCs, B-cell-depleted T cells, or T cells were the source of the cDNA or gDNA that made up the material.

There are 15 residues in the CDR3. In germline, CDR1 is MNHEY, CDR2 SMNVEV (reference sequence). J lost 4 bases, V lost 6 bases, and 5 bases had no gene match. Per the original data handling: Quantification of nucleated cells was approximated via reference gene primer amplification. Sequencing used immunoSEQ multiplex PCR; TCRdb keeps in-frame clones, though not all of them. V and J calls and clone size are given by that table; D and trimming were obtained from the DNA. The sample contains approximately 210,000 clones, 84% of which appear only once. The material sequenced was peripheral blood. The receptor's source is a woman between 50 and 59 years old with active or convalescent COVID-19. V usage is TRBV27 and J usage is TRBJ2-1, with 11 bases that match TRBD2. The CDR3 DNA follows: TGTGCCAGCAGACCGGGGACTAGCGGATACAATGAGCAGTTCTTC. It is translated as CASRPGTSGYNEQFF.